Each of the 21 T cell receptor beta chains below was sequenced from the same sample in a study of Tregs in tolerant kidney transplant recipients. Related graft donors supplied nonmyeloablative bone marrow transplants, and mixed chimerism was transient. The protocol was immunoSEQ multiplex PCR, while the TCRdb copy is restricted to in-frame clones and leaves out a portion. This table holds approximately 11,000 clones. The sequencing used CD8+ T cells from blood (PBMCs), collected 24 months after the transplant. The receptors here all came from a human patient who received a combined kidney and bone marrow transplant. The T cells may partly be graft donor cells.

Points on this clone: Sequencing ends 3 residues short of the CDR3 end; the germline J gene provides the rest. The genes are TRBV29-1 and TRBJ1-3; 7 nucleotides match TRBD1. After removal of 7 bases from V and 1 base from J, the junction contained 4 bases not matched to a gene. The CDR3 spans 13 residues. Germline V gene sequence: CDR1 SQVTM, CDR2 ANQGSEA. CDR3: CSGLTGSGNTIYF. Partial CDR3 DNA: TGCAGCGGCCTGACAGGGTCTGGAAACACC.

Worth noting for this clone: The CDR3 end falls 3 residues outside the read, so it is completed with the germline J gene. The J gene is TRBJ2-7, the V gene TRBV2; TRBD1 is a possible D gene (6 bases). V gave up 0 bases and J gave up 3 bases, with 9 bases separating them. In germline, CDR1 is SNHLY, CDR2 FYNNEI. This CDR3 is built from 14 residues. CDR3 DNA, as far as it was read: TGTGCCAGCAGTGAAGCCAGGGGTATCTACGAG. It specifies CASSEARGIYE. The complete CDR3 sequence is CASSEARGIYEQYF.

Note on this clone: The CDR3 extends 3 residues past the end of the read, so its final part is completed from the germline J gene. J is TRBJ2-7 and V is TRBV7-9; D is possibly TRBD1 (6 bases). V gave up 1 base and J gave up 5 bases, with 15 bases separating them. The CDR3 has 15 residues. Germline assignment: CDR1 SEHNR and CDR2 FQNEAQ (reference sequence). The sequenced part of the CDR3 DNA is TGTGCCAGCAGCTTAGTAGGGCAGGGGCAGAACGAG. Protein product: CASSLVGQGQNE. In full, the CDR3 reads CASSLVGQGQNEQYF.

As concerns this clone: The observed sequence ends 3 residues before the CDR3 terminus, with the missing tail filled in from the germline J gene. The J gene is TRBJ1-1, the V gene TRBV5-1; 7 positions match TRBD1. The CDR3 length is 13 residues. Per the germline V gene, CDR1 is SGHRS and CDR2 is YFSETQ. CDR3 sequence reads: CASSLGDSSRAFF. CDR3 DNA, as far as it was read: TGCGCCAGCAGCTTGGGGGACAGCTCTAGA.

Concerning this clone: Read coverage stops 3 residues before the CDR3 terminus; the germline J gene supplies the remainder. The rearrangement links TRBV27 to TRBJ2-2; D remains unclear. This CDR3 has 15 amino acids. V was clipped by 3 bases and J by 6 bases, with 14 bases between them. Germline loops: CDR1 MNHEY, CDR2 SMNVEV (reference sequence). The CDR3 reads CASSFGMGSSGELFF. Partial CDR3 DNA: TGTGCCAGCAGTTTCGGTATGGGCTCCTCCGGGGAG.

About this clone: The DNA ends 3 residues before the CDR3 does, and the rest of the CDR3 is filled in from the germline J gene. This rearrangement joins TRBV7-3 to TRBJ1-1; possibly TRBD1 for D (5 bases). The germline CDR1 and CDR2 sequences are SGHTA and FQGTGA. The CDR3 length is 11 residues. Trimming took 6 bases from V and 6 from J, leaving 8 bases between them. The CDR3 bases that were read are TGTGCCAGCAGTGAAGGGGCTGAA. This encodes CASSEGAE. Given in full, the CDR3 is CASSEGAEAFF.

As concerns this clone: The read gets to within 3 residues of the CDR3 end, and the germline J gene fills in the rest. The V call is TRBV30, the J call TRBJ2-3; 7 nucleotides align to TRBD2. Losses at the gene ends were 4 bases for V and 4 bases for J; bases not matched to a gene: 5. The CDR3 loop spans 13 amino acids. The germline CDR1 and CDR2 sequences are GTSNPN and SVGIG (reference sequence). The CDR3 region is CAWTSGLADTQYF. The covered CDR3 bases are TGTGCCTGGACTAGCGGTCTGGCAGATACG.

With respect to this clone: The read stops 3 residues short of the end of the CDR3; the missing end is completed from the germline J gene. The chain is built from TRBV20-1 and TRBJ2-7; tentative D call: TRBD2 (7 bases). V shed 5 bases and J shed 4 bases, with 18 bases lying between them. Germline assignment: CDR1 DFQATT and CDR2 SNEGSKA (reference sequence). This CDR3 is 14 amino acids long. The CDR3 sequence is CSAGEGGAPYEQYF. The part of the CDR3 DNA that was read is TGCAGTGCTGGGGAGGGGGGGGCCCCTTACGAG.

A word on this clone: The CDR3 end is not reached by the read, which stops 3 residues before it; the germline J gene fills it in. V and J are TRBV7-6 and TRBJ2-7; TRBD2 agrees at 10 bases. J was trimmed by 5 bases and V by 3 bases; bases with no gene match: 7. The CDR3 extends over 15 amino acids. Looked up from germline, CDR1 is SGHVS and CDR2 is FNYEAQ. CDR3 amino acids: CASSFRASGSDEQYF. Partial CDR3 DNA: TGTGCCAGCAGCTTTCGGGCTAGCGGGAGCGACGAG.

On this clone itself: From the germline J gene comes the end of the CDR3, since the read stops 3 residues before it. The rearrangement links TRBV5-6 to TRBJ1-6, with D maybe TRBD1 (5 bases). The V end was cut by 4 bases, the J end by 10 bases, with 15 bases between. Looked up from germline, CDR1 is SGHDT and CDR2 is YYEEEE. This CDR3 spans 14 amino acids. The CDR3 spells CASSAVGGGSPLHF. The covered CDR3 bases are TGTGCCAGCAGCGCGGTCGGGGGAGGATCACCC. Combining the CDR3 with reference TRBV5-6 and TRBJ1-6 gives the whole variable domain DAGVTQSPTHLIKTRGQQVTLRCSPKSGHDTVSWYQQALGQGPQFIFQYYEEEERQRGNFPDRFSGHQFPNYSSELNVNALLLGDSALYLCASSAVGGGSPLHFGNGTRLTVT.

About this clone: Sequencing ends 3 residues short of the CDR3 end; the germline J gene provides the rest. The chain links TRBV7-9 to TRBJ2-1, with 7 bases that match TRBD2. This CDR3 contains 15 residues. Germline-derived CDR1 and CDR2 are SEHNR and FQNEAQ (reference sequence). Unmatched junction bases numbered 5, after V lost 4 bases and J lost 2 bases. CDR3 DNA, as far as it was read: TGTGCCAGCAGCTCATCTAGCGGCCCCTACAATGAG. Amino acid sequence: CASSSSSGPYNE. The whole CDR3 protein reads CASSSSSGPYNEQFF.

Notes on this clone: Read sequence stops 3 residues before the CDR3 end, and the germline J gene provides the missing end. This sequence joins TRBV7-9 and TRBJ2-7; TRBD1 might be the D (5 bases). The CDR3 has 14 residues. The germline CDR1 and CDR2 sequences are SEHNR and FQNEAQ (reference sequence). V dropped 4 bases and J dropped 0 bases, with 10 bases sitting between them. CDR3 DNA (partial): TGTGCCAGCAGCTCTCCGACAGTCTCCTACGAG. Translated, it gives CASSSPTVSYE. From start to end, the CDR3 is CASSSPTVSYEQYF.

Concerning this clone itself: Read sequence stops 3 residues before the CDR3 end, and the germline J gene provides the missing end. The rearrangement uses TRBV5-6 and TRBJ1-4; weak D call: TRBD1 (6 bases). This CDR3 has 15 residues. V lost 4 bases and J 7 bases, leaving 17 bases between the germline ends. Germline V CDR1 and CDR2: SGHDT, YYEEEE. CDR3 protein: CASSGTGPDSEKLFF. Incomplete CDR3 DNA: TGTGCCAGCAGCGGTACAGGGCCAGATAGTGAAAAA.

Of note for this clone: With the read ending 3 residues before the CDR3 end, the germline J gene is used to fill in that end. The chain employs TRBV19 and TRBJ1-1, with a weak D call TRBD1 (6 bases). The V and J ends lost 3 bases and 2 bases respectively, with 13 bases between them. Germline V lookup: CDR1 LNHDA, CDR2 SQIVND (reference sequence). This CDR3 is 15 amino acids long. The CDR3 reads CASSMIPDSNTEAFF. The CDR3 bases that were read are TGTGCCAGTAGTATGATACCGGACAGCAACACTGAA.

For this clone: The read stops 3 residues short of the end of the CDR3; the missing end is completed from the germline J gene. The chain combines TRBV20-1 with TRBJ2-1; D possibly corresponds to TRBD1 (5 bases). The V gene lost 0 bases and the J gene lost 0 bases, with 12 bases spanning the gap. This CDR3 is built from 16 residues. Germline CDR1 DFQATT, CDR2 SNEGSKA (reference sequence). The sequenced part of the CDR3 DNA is TGCAGTGCTAGAGACGGAACAGGTGACTCCTACAATGAG. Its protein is CSARDGTGDSYNE. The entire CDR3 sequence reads CSARDGTGDSYNEQFF.

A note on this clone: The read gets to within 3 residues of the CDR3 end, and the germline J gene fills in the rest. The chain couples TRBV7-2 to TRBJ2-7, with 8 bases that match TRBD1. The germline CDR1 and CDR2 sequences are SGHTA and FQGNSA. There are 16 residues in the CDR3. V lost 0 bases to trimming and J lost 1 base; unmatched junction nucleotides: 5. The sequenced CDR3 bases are TGTGCCAGCAGCTTAGCAGGACAGGGCCCTTCCTACGAG. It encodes CASSLAGQGPSYE. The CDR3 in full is CASSLAGQGPSYEQYF. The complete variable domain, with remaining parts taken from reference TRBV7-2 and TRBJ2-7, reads GAGVSQSPSNKVTEKGKDVELRCDPISGHTALYWYRQSLGQGLEFLIYFQGNSAPDKSGLPSDRFSAERTGGSVSTLTIQRTQQEDSAVYLCASSLAGQGPSYEQYFGPGTRLTVT.

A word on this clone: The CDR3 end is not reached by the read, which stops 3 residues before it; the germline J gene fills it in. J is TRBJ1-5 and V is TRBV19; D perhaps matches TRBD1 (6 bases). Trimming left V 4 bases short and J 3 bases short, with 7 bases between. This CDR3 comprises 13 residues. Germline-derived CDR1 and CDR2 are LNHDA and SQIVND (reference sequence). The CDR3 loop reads CASSRTDNQPQHF. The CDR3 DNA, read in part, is TGTGCCAGTAGTAGGACAGACAATCAGCCC.

CDR3 residues: CASSYSRLNTYEQYF. The part of the CDR3 DNA that was read is TGTGCCAGCAGTTACTCGAGACTCAACACCTACGAG. The genes are TRBV6-2 or TRBV6-3 and TRBJ2-7; the D is unclear. Read coverage stops 3 residues before the CDR3 terminus; the germline J gene supplies the remainder. V was clipped by 0 bases and J by 2 bases, with 11 bases between them. The CDR3 consists of 15 residues. The germline V gene has CDR1 MNHEY and CDR2 SVGEGT.

CDR3 residues: CASSPDRGINQPQHF. The CDR3 DNA, read in part, is TGTGCCAGTAGCCCGGACAGGGGGATTAATCAGCCC. The chain carries TRBV19 and TRBJ1-5; TRBD1 matches at 10 bases. The sequence runs out 3 residues before the end of the CDR3; the remainder is reconstructed from the germline J gene. The CDR3 spans 15 residues. The V segment lost 6 bases and the J segment 4 bases; nucleotides outside the gene matches: 6. CDR1 is LNHDA, CDR2 SQIVND, per germline (reference sequence). Filled out from reference TRBV19 and TRBJ1-5, the complete variable domain reads DGGITQSPKYLFRKEGQNVTLSCEQNLNHDAMYWYRQDPGQGLRLIYYSQIVNDFQKGDIAEGYSVSREKKESFPLTVTSAQKNPTAFYLCASSPDRGINQPQHFGDGTRLSIL.

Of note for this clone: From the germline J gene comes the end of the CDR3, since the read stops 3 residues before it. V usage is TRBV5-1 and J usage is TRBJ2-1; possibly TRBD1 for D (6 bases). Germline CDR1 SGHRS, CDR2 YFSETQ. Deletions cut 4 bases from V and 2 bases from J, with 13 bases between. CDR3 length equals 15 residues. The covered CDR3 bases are TGCGCCAGCAGCACCGGGGACATCCCCTACAATGAG. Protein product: CASSTGDIPYNE. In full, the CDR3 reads CASSTGDIPYNEQFF.

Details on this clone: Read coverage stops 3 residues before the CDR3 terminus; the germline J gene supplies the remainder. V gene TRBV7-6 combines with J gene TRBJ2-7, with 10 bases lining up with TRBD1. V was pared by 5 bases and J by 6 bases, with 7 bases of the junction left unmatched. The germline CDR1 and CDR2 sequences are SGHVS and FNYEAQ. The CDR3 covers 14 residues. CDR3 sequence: CASSESDRGGEQYF. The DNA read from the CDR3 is TGTGCCAGCAGCGAATCGGACAGGGGGGGCGAG.